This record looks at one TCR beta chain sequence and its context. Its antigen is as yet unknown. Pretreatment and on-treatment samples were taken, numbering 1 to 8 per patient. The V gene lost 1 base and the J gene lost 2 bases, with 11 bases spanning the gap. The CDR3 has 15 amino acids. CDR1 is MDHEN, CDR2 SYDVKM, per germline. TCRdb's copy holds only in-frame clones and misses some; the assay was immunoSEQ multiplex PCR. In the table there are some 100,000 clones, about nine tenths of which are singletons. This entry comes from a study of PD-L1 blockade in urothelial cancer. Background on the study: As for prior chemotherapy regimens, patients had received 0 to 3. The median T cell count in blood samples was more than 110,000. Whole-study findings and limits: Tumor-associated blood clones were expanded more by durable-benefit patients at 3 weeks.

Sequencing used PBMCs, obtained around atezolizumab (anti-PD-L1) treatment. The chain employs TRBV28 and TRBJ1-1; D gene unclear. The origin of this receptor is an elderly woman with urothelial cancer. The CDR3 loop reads CASSLSVGLNTEAFF. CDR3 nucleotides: TGTGCCAGCAGTTTATCTGTCGGACTTAACACTGAAGCTTTCTTT.